This record covers a single TCR beta chain. This sample is part of a study of blood T cell repertoires in COVID-19. Study overall: T cells, B-cell-depleted T cells, or PBMCs supplied cDNA or gDNA.

The CDR3 has 14 amino acids. Germline CDR1 and CDR2: SNHLY and FYNNEI. Trimming left V 5 bases short and J 2 bases short, with 12 bases between. Here immunoSEQ multiplex PCR was the method, and the copy in TCRdb shows in-frame clones only, minus some. The profile shows 98,000 or so clones, approximately 91% of them singletons. The chain employs TRBV2 and TRBJ2-5; D is uncertain. This TCR was recovered from a human donor in a cohort sampled during active COVID-19. Sequencing was carried out using peripheral blood. The DNA of the CDR3 is TGTGCCAGCAGTCGCGGAGAGGCGCAAGAGACCCAGTACTTC. Translating gives CASSRGEAQETQYF.